Shown below are 11 T cell receptor beta chains from a single sample sequenced in a study of chemoradiotherapy in HPV16-positive cancers. The repertoire was sequenced with immunoSEQ multiplex PCR; TCRdb's copy has only in-frame clones and lacks some. The sample includes over 10,000 clones, roughly 61% of them seen just once. This sample was taken from a patient who underwent chemoradiotherapy. The receptors originated from a human donor with HPV-associated anogenital cancer.

The chain joins TRBV27 to TRBJ2-1; the D is unclear. The V and J ends lost 3 bases and 3 bases respectively, with 6 bases between them. Germline V lookup: CDR1 MNHEY, CDR2 SMNVEV (reference sequence). This CDR3 has 13 amino acids. The CDR3 loop reads CASSLISYNEQFF. The CDR3 DNA is TGTGCCAGCAGTTTGATCAGCTACAATGAGCAGTTCTTC.

This clone was detected once. This sequence joins TRBV28 and TRBJ1-2, with D hard to call. In germline, CDR1 is MDHEN, CDR2 SYDVKM. The V gene lost 3 bases and the J gene lost 4 bases, with 6 bases spanning the gap. This CDR3 spans 12 amino acids. The CDR3 loop reads CASSLDGYGYTF. The CDR3 nucleotides are TGTGCCAGCAGTTTGGACGGCTATGGCTACACCTTC.

This clone was picked up a small number of times. This chain links TRBV10-3 with TRBJ2-7; D gene unclear. Germline V CDR1 and CDR2: ENHRY, SYGVKD. Deletions cut 5 bases from V and 3 bases from J, with 14 bases between. This CDR3 is 14 amino acids long. CDR3 sequence: CAISSWGSDYEQYF. The CDR3 region has the DNA TGTGCCATCAGTTCCTGGGGATCTGACTACGAGCAGTACTTC.

J is TRBJ1-6 and V is TRBV5-6; D call uncertain. CDR3 size: 16 residues. The V end lost 0 bases, the J end lost 4 bases, and 11 bases lay between the germline ends. Per germline, CDR1 SGHDT and CDR2 YYEEEE. The CDR3 bases are TGTGCCAGCAGCTTGGCCGGCAGCCCTTATAATTCACCCCTCCACTTT. It translates to CASSLAGSPYNSPLHF.

The V gene is TRBV6-6, the J gene TRBJ2-7; D is undetermined. The CDR3 sequence is 11 residues long. Trimming removed 6 bases at V and 3 bases at J, with 6 bases between. Germline assignment: CDR1 MNHNY and CDR2 SVGAGI (reference sequence). The CDR3 bases are TGTGCCAGCAGCGCCTACTACGAGCAGTACTTC. Translating it yields CASSAYYEQYF.

The chain carries TRBV19 and TRBJ2-2, with D tentatively TRBD1 (5 bases). CDR3 length: 14 amino acids. Trimming left V 4 bases short and J 2 bases short, with 8 bases between. Germline V CDR1 and CDR2: LNHDA, SQIVND (reference sequence). CDR3 bases: TGTGCCAGTAGTAGTCAGGGTAACACCGGGGAGCTGTTTTTT. Translated: CASSSQGNTGELFF.

This chain links TRBV5-3 with TRBJ2-1, with a weak D call TRBD1 (6 bases). TRBV5-3 is an open reading frame whose function is uncertain. With 0 bases removed from V and 10 bases from J, the gap between germline ends came to 17 bases. There are 15 residues in the CDR3. This CDR3 reads CARSLVRDIPPEQFF. The CDR3 nucleotides are TGTGCCAGAAGCTTGGTTCGGGACATTCCTCCGGAGCAGTTCTTC.

The chain links TRBV5-1 to TRBJ2-2; D is possibly TRBD1 or TRBD2 (5 bases each). Looked up from germline, CDR1 is SGHRS and CDR2 is YFSETQ. The CDR3 consists of 15 residues. The ends were cut back, 3 bases at V and 6 bases at J, with 15 bases in the middle. The CDR3 loop reads CASSSGPSAAGELFF. The CDR3 bases are TGCGCCAGCAGCTCGGGACCGTCTGCAGCCGGGGAGCTGTTTTTT.

This clone was counted a few times. The chain's CDR3 is CASSSGLAWQETQYF. CDR3 nucleotides: TGTGCCAGCAGCTCCGGACTAGCTTGGCAAGAGACCCAGTACTTC. V gene TRBV5-4 combines with J gene TRBJ2-5, with TRBD2 matching 8 bases. V trimming: 3 bases; J trimming: 2 bases; junction bases outside the gene matches: 6. Germline CDR1 reads SGHNT; CDR2 reads YYREEE (reference sequence). The CDR3 consists of 15 residues.

This clone was detected once. The chain is built from TRBV29-1 and TRBJ2-2; the match to TRBD1 covers 10 bases. The trim removed 7 bases at V and 0 bases at J, leaving 5 bases unmatched. CDR3 length: 15 amino acids. The V gene's germline CDR1 is SQVTM and CDR2 ANQGSEA. This CDR3 reads CSAPTGGTNTGELFF. DNA of the CDR3: TGCAGCGCCCCGACAGGGGGCACGAACACCGGGGAGCTGTTTTTT.

V gene TRBV15 combines with J gene TRBJ1-1; D not certain. The germline V gene has CDR1 LNHNV and CDR2 YYDKDF (reference sequence). Trimming took off 1 base at V and 9 bases at J, with 15 bases between the two ends. This CDR3 contains 14 residues. This CDR3 is CATSRALGPSQAFF. The CDR3 region has the DNA TGTGCCACCAGCAGAGCTTTAGGACCGTCACAAGCTTTCTTT.